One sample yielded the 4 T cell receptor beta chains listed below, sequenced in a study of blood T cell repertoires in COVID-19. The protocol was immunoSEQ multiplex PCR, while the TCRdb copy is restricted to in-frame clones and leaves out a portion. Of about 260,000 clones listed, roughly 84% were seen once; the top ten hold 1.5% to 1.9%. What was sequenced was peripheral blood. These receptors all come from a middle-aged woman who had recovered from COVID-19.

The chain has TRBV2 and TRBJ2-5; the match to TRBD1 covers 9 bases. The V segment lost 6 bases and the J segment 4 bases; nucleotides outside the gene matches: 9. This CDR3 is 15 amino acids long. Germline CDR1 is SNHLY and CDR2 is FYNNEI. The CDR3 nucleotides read TGTGCCAGCAGAGGGGGACAGGGTAGCCCAGAGACCCAGTACTTC. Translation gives CASRGGQGSPETQYF.

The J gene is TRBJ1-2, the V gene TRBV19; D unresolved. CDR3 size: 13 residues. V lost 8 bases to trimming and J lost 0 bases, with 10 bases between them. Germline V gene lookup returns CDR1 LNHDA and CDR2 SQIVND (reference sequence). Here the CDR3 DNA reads TGTGCCAGTCTCGCACAGCCTAACTATGGCTACACCTTC. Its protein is CASLAQPNYGYTF.

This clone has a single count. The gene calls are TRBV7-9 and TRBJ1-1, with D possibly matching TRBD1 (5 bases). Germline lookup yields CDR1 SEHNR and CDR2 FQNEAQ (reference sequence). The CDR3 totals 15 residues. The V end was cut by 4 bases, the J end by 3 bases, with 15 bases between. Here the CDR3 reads CASSSMGRGDTEAFF. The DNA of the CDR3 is TGTGCCAGCAGCTCCATGGGACGGGGGGACACTGAAGCTTTCTTT.

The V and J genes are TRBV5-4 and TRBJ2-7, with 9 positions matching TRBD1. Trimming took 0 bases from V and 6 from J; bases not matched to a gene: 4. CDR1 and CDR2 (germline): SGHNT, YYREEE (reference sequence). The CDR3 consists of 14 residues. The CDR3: CASSLEGQGSEQYF. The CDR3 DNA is TGTGCCAGCAGCTTGGAGGGACAGGGTTCCGAGCAGTACTTC.